A selection of T cell receptor beta chains follows, all from one sample in a study of T-cell reconstitution after alpha-beta-depleted transplantation in children. One entry per CDR3 protein results from TCRdb running MiXCR on the PCR reads. The sample includes 400,000 to 550,000 distinct CDR3 sequences, 10% seen only once; the top ten take 2%. The sample consisted of PBMCs, taken before TCRalphabeta/CD19-depleted stem cell transplant. The receptor set was obtained from a child younger than 10 with inherited bone marrow failure, due to receive a stem cell transplant. The CDR3 runs from the conserved cysteine through the conserved F or W. D genes are given only for firm matches. The size field is filled for only some rows; it gives once, few, many or a size class.

CDR3 DNA: TGTGCAAGTCGTCCTATTCACCTAGCGCCCACAGATACGCAGTATTTT
CDR3 protein: CASRPIHLAPTDTQYF
D gene: -
J gene: TRBJ2-3
clone size: -
V gene: TRBV12-2

CDR3 DNA: TGCAGCGTTGAAGGGGGAGCAGGGTTGATGGAGACCCAGTACTTC
CDR3 protein: CSVEGGAGLMETQYF
D gene: -
J gene: TRBJ2-5
clone size: many
V gene: TRBV29-1

CDR3 DNA: TGTGCCAGCAGTTTAGGACCGGGACAGGGGGGCAATGAGCAGTTCTTC
CDR3 protein: CASSLGPGQGGNEQFF
D gene: TRBD1
J gene: TRBJ2-1
clone size: few
V gene: TRBV27

CDR3 DNA: TGTGCCAGCAGTTCCCCCCGAAGGTTACCCTCCTACGAGCAGTACTTC
CDR3 protein: CASSSPRRLPSYEQYF
D gene: -
J gene: TRBJ2-7
clone size: -
V gene: TRBV28

CDR3 DNA: TGTGCCAGCAGACCCCGGACGGAGGCCGGGGAGCTGTTTTTT
CDR3 protein: CASRPRTEAGELFF
D gene: -
J gene: TRBJ2-2
clone size: -
V gene: TRBV3-1

CDR3 DNA: TGTGCCAGCAGTGCGTCGTCGGGTAGGGCCCTCCACTTT
CDR3 protein: CASSASSGRALHF
D gene: -
J gene: TRBJ1-6
clone size: -
V gene: TRBV27

CDR3 DNA: TGTGCCAGCAGTGGACTAGCGGGAGGGCCTTACACCGGGGAGCTGTTTTTT
CDR3 protein: CASSGLAGGPYTGELFF
D gene: TRBD2
J gene: TRBJ2-2
clone size: many
V gene: TRBV2

CDR3 DNA: TGTGCCAGCAGTCTAGGGACAGGGGAGATCTACGAGCAGTACTTC
CDR3 protein: CASSLGTGEIYEQYF
D gene: TRBD1
J gene: TRBJ2-7
clone size: many
V gene: TRBV28

CDR3 DNA: TGTGCCAGCAGTGCGGGGCAGAACAATGAGCAGTTCTTC
CDR3 protein: CASSAGQNNEQFF
D gene: -
J gene: TRBJ2-1
clone size: many
V gene: TRBV6-1

CDR3 DNA: TGTGCCAGCAGCTTGTTCGCCCAGAGGGGAATTCAGTACTTC
CDR3 protein: CASSLFAQRGIQYF
D gene: -
J gene: TRBJ2-4
clone size: -
V gene: TRBV5-4

CDR3 DNA: TGTGCCAGCAGTTTGAGACTTCACTACGAGCAGTACTTC
CDR3 protein: CASSLRLHYEQYF
D gene: -
J gene: TRBJ2-7
clone size: many
V gene: TRBV28

CDR3 DNA: TGCAGCCCCCGACGGGACCGACAGGACTACGAGCAGTACTTC
CDR3 protein: CSPRRDRQDYEQYF
D gene: -
J gene: TRBJ2-7
clone size: many
V gene: TRBV29-1

CDR3 DNA: TGTGCCAGCAGTTTGGACAGGGGGATCGAGCAGTACTTC
CDR3 protein: CASSLDRGIEQYF
D gene: TRBD1
J gene: TRBJ2-7
clone size: many
V gene: TRBV27

CDR3 DNA: TGCAGTGCCCAGGAGGGGACTAGCGGGATTTACGAGCAGTACTTC
CDR3 protein: CSAQEGTSGIYEQYF
D gene: TRBD2
J gene: TRBJ2-7
clone size: many
V gene: TRBV20-1

CDR3 DNA: TGCAGTGCTAGTCTAGCGGGAGGGTACGAGCAGTACTTC
CDR3 protein: CSASLAGGYEQYF
D gene: TRBD2
J gene: TRBJ2-7
clone size: many
V gene: TRBV20-1

CDR3 DNA: TGCAGTGCAGCCTTCCCGCGGGAGACAGATACGCAGTATTTT
CDR3 protein: CSAAFPRETDTQYF
D gene: TRBD2
J gene: TRBJ2-3
clone size: few
V gene: TRBV20-1

CDR3 DNA: TGTGCCAGCAGGGAATGGGGCAATGAGCAGTTCTTC
CDR3 protein: CASREWGNEQFF
D gene: -
J gene: TRBJ2-1
clone size: many
V gene: TRBV28

CDR3 DNA: TGTGCCAGCAGTGCCCGGGGCAGGGGGGCAGAGACCCAGTACTTC
CDR3 protein: CASSARGRGAETQYF
D gene: -
J gene: TRBJ2-5
clone size: many
V gene: TRBV12-3/TRBV12-4

CDR3 DNA: TGCGCCAGCAGCTCGACGGACGGATCCTACGAGCAGTACTTC
CDR3 protein: CASSSTDGSYEQYF
D gene: -
J gene: TRBJ2-7
clone size: many
V gene: TRBV5-1

CDR3 DNA: TGCGCCAGCAGCCCCCACAGGGATCCCTATGGCTACACCTTC
CDR3 protein: CASSPHRDPYGYTF
D gene: -
J gene: TRBJ1-2
clone size: many
V gene: TRBV4-3

CDR3 DNA: TGTGCCAGCAGTCCATACACGGGGAACGAGCAGTACTTC
CDR3 protein: CASSPYTGNEQYF
D gene: -
J gene: TRBJ2-7
clone size: many
V gene: TRBV28

CDR3 DNA: TGTGCCAGCAGCTTGGAGGCAGTTACCAACAATGAGCAGTTCTTC
CDR3 protein: CASSLEAVTNNEQFF
D gene: -
J gene: TRBJ2-1
clone size: -
V gene: TRBV5-4

CDR3 DNA: TGCAGTGCTAGAGATACAAGGGGCGAGGACCGGGAGCAGTACTTC
CDR3 protein: CSARDTRGEDREQYF
D gene: -
J gene: TRBJ2-7
clone size: few
V gene: TRBV20-1

CDR3 DNA: TGTGCCAGCAGTTCCCGGGACGCAATCTGGGAGCAGTACTTC
CDR3 protein: CASSSRDAIWEQYF
D gene: -
J gene: TRBJ2-7
clone size: many
V gene: TRBV27

CDR3 DNA: TGCGCCAGCAGTGGCCCACACCGGGACAGGGGCGGCGGGAGAGGTTACACAGATACGCAGTATTTT
CDR3 protein: CASSGPHRDRGGGRGYTDTQYF
D gene: TRBD1
J gene: TRBJ2-3
clone size: few
V gene: TRBV10-2

CDR3 DNA: TGTGCCAGCAGTCCTTCACTGAGCTACAATGAGCAGTTCTTC
CDR3 protein: CASSPSLSYNEQFF
D gene: -
J gene: TRBJ2-1
clone size: many
V gene: TRBV12-3/TRBV12-4

CDR3 DNA: TGTGCCAGCAGCTTAGGGGGGGTCAATGAGCAGTTCTTC
CDR3 protein: CASSLGGVNEQFF
D gene: -
J gene: TRBJ2-1
clone size: many
V gene: TRBV5-1

CDR3 DNA: TGTGCCACCAGTGACCCCGGGACTAGCGTGTTCCCAGATACGCAGTATTTT
CDR3 protein: CATSDPGTSVFPDTQYF
D gene: TRBD2
J gene: TRBJ2-3
clone size: few
V gene: TRBV24-1

CDR3 DNA: TGTGCCAGCAGTTCCAACTCCGTTGGTCACTATGGCTACACCTTC
CDR3 protein: CASSSNSVGHYGYTF
D gene: -
J gene: TRBJ1-2
clone size: many
V gene: TRBV6-2/TRBV6-3

CDR3 DNA: TGTGCCAGCAGCCGAACAGTGAATGAGCAGTTCTTC
CDR3 protein: CASSRTVNEQFF
D gene: -
J gene: TRBJ2-1
clone size: many
V gene: TRBV3-1

CDR3 DNA: TGTGCCAGCAGTTACCTCGGAACCTACAATGAGCAGTTCTTC
CDR3 protein: CASSYLGTYNEQFF
D gene: -
J gene: TRBJ2-1
clone size: many
V gene: TRBV6-5

CDR3 DNA: TGCAGTGCCCAGATAGGGTTTGGGCAGCCCCAGCATTTT
CDR3 protein: CSAQIGFGQPQHF
D gene: -
J gene: TRBJ1-5
clone size: many
V gene: TRBV20-1

CDR3 DNA: TGTGCCAGCAGCTTAGATCAGCAGGTGGGAGAGACCCAGTACTTC
CDR3 protein: CASSLDQQVGETQYF
D gene: -
J gene: TRBJ2-5
clone size: many
V gene: TRBV7-8

CDR3 DNA: TGTGCCAGCAGTTCCGGGACAGGGGTCTACGAGCAGTACTTC
CDR3 protein: CASSSGTGVYEQYF
D gene: TRBD1
J gene: TRBJ2-7
clone size: many
V gene: TRBV12-3/TRBV12-4

CDR3 DNA: TGTGCCTGGAGTGTGGTGGCCGGGGAGCTGTTTTTT
CDR3 protein: CAWSVVAGELFF
D gene: -
J gene: TRBJ2-2
clone size: many
V gene: TRBV30

CDR3 DNA: TGTGCCAGCACCCGTGGGGAGTCCTACGAGCAGTACTTC
CDR3 protein: CASTRGESYEQYF
D gene: -
J gene: TRBJ2-7
clone size: many
V gene: TRBV7-2

CDR3 DNA: TGCGCCAGCAGCACGGCCGGGACAGGGTCGGAGACCCAGTACTTC
CDR3 protein: CASSTAGTGSETQYF
D gene: TRBD1
J gene: TRBJ2-5
clone size: many
V gene: TRBV5-1

CDR3 DNA: TGCATTTGCCCTGGCGGGAGCACTGAAGCTTTCTTT
CDR3 protein: CICPGGSTEAFF
D gene: -
J gene: TRBJ1-1
clone size: few
V gene: TRBV20-1

CDR3 DNA: TGTGCCAGCAGCCTTTTCATTAGTGGTGAGCAGTTCTTC
CDR3 protein: CASSLFISGEQFF
D gene: -
J gene: TRBJ2-1
clone size: many
V gene: TRBV9

CDR3 DNA: TGCGCCAGCAGCCCCCTCCGGGGGGCGGGGATAGAAAAACTGTTTTTT
CDR3 protein: CASSPLRGAGIEKLFF
D gene: -
J gene: TRBJ1-4
clone size: many
V gene: TRBV4-3

CDR3 DNA: TGCAGCGCGGACAATTCCTACAATGAGCAGTTCTTC
CDR3 protein: CSADNSYNEQFF
D gene: -
J gene: TRBJ2-1
clone size: many
V gene: TRBV29-1

CDR3 DNA: TGCGCCAGCTGCCTCCGGGACCCCTATAATTCACCCCTCCACTTT
CDR3 protein: CASCLRDPYNSPLHF
D gene: -
J gene: TRBJ1-6
clone size: many
V gene: TRBV5-1

CDR3 DNA: TGCGCCAGCAGCTTGGTTGGAGGCCAAAATTACGAGCAGTACTTC
CDR3 protein: CASSLVGGQNYEQYF
D gene: -
J gene: TRBJ2-7
clone size: many
V gene: TRBV5-1

CDR3 DNA: TGTGCCACCAGTGACTTTACTAGCGGGAGATCGGACGAGCAGTTCTTC
CDR3 protein: CATSDFTSGRSDEQFF
D gene: TRBD2
J gene: TRBJ2-1
clone size: few
V gene: TRBV24-1

CDR3 DNA: TGTGCCAGCAGTCGGACTAGCGGGAGGTTAAGCCCCTACAATGAGCAGTTCTTC
CDR3 protein: CASSRTSGRLSPYNEQFF
D gene: TRBD2
J gene: TRBJ2-1
clone size: many
V gene: TRBV12-3/TRBV12-4

CDR3 DNA: TGTGCCAGCAGCTTTTGGGTGGTGAACACTGAAGCTTTCTTT
CDR3 protein: CASSFWVVNTEAFF
D gene: -
J gene: TRBJ1-1
clone size: many
V gene: TRBV5-5

CDR3 DNA: TGCGCCAGCAGCCAAGTCTGGACTAGCACGAACACCGGGGAGCTGTTTTTT
CDR3 protein: CASSQVWTSTNTGELFF
D gene: TRBD2
J gene: TRBJ2-2
clone size: many
V gene: TRBV4-3

CDR3 DNA: TGTGCCAGCAGCTTAGCGTCGATGGGGGGTGAGCAGTTCTTC
CDR3 protein: CASSLASMGGEQFF
D gene: -
J gene: TRBJ2-1
clone size: -
V gene: TRBV7-2

CDR3 DNA: TGTGCCAGCAGCCCCCGCGGAGCGGGGATCACAGATACGCAGTATTTT
CDR3 protein: CASSPRGAGITDTQYF
D gene: TRBD2
J gene: TRBJ2-3
clone size: many
V gene: TRBV7-9

CDR3 DNA: TGTGCCAGCAGTTCCTTGACTAGCGGGAAGATTGGTACGCAGTATTTT
CDR3 protein: CASSSLTSGKIGTQYF
D gene: TRBD2
J gene: TRBJ2-3
clone size: many
V gene: TRBV12-3/TRBV12-4

CDR3 DNA: TGTGCCAGCAGCGGTGACAGGACCAGGGGCTACGAGCAGTACTTC
CDR3 protein: CASSGDRTRGYEQYF
D gene: -
J gene: TRBJ2-7
clone size: many
V gene: TRBV7-9